Following are 12 T cell receptor beta chains from one sample sequenced in a study of identical twins. MiXCR, applied by TCRdb to the 5' RACE reads, yields one record per CDR3 protein. The sample shows more than 650,000 distinct CDR3 sequences, less than 7% of them seen only once. Sequenced material: naive T cells sorted from blood. These receptors were obtained from a man between 18 and 29 years old in good health.

The gene calls are TRBV27 and TRBJ2-2; 7 positions match TRBD1. Germline values: CDR1 MNHEY, CDR2 SMNVEV (reference sequence). This CDR3 is 19 amino acids long. Losses at the gene ends were 5 bases for V and 2 bases for J; bases not matched to a gene: 17. The CDR3, as DNA: TGTGCCAGCAGTCTCGATTTCACCCGGGACAGCCTTAACACCGGGGAGCTGTTTTTT. This encodes CASSLDFTRDSLNTGELFF.

The CDR3 region is CSASSGPADTQYF. In DNA form, the CDR3 reads TGCAGTGCTAGTAGCGGGCCGGCAGATACGCAGTATTTT. V gene TRBV20-1 combines with J gene TRBJ2-3; TRBD2 agrees at 7 bases. The V gene end was trimmed by 3 bases and the J gene end by 4 bases; junction bases not matched to a gene: 4. This CDR3 has 13 residues. CDR1 is DFQATT, CDR2 SNEGSKA, per germline (reference sequence).

Many counts were recorded for this clonotype. The rearrangement joins TRBV20-1 to TRBJ2-7; TRBD2 matches at 9 bases. The trim removed 1 base at V and 2 bases at J, leaving 6 bases unmatched. The CDR3 contains 15 residues. CDR1 DFQATT and CDR2 SNEGSKA come from the germline V gene (reference sequence). The CDR3 DNA reads as TGCAGTGCTAGAGCCGGGACTAGCTTTACCTACGAGCAGTACTTC. Its translation is CSARAGTSFTYEQYF.

In its sample, this clonotype was seen many times. The chain is built from TRBV10-3 and TRBJ2-7, with 9 bases fitting TRBD2. Losses at the gene ends were 6 bases for V and 4 bases for J; bases not matched to a gene: 4. Germline CDR1 and CDR2: ENHRY and SYGVKD. The CDR3 runs 13 residues. The CDR3 here is CAISETSGYEQYV. The CDR3, as DNA: TGTGCCATCAGCGAGACTAGCGGATACGAGCAGTACGTC.

The genes are TRBV27 and TRBJ2-6; no definite D call. The V gene lost 5 bases and the J gene lost 3 bases, with 17 bases spanning the gap. The CDR3 length is 17 residues. From germline, CDR1 is MNHEY and CDR2 SMNVEV (reference sequence). For the CDR3, the DNA is TGTGCCAGCAGTCTCGAACCCCCGATGGGTGGGGCCAACGTCCTGACTTTC. It encodes CASSLEPPMGGANVLTF.

This clonotype was seen ten or more times. This chain links TRBV29-1 with TRBJ2-1; no reliable D call. V was cut by 7 bases and J by 8 bases, with 18 bases left in between. Germline CDR1 reads SQVTM; CDR2 reads ANQGSEA. CDR3 length: 13 residues. The CDR3 sequence: CSAVPSHGHEQFF. DNA for the CDR3: TGCAGCGCCGTACCTTCTCATGGGCATGAGCAGTTCTTC.

This clonotype was seen at least ten times. This rearrangement joins TRBV27 to TRBJ1-2; D uncertain. Trimming stripped 5 bases from V and 6 bases from J, with 10 bases between. The CDR3 is made up of 12 amino acids. The germline gives CDR1 MNHEY, CDR2 SMNVEV (reference sequence). As DNA, the CDR3 is TGTGCCAGCAGTCAAGGTCTCGATGGCTACACCTTC. Protein product: CASSQGLDGYTF.

This clonotype has just a few counts. This sequence joins TRBV2 and TRBJ2-7, with D tentatively TRBD1 or TRBD2 (5 bases each). The germline CDR1 and CDR2 sequences are SNHLY and FYNNEI. The ends were cut back, 7 bases at V and 3 bases at J, with 13 bases in the middle. The length of the CDR3 is 13 residues. This CDR3 reads CASTRGSGYEQYF. The CDR3 DNA is TGTGCCAGCACGAGGGGATCAGGCTACGAGCAGTACTTC.

At least ten counts were recorded for this clonotype. This chain joins TRBV29-1 and TRBJ1-1; possibly TRBD1 for D (5 bases). The CDR3 length is 13 residues. V was cut by 3 bases and J by 5 bases, with 13 bases left in between. The germline gives CDR1 SQVTM, CDR2 ANQGSEA. The CDR3 nucleotides are TGCAGCGTTGAGGGCAGGGTGAGGACTGAAGCTTTCTTT. It codes for CSVEGRVRTEAFF.

This clonotype was seen only a few times. V and J are TRBV2 and TRBJ2-3; D unresolved. The CDR3 covers 16 residues. CDR1 is SNHLY and CDR2 is FYNNEI in the germline V gene. Trimming pared 0 bases from V and 0 bases from J, leaving 10 bases between. DNA of the CDR3: TGTGCCAGCAGTGAAGCGCTAACTGCTAGCACAGATACGCAGTATTTT. The encoded protein is CASSEALTASTDTQYF.

In this sample, this clonotype turned up a few times. The chain recombines TRBV7-8 with TRBJ2-7; D is perhaps TRBD1 (7 bases). This CDR3 is built from 16 residues. The ends were cut back, 7 bases at V and 6 bases at J, with 25 bases in the middle. Germline V gene sequence: CDR1 SGHVS, CDR2 FQNEAQ. CDR3 in amino acids: CASTLSRQGGGGEQYF. DNA of the CDR3: TGTGCCAGCACCCTATCCCGTCAGGGGGGTGGGGGCGAGCAGTACTTC.

This clonotype was counted only a few times. The chain joins TRBV7-9 to TRBJ2-5; D not resolved. The CDR3 covers 13 residues. Germline CDR1 SEHNR, CDR2 FQNEAQ (reference sequence). Trimming took 1 base from V and 7 from J, leaving 10 bases between them. The CDR3: CASSLGSLRTQYF. CDR3 sequence (DNA): TGTGCCAGCAGCTTAGGAAGCCTCAGGACCCAGTACTTC.